Shown below are 23 T cell receptor beta chains from a single sample sequenced in a study of regulatory and conventional T cells in RAG deficiency. Sequenced by immunoSEQ multiplex PCR; TCRdb stores in-frame clones only, minus some. The repertoire has roughly 30,000 clones, 80% to 95% of them found once; the top ten carry over 0.8%. The sorted regulatory T cells were CD4+, CD25-high and CD127-low, with genomic DNA sequenced. This sample was shared with a second study, whose subject was regulatory T cells. That source reports: Primers: 52 TRBV forward and 13 TRBJ reverse.

Sample: Tregs sorted from blood. The receptors here all came from a human donor in good health.

This rearrangement joins TRBV5-1 to TRBJ2-1; 7 positions agree with TRBD1. Germline V gives CDR1 SGHRS, CDR2 YFSETQ. Trimming at V came to 7 bases and at J to 10 bases, leaving 8 bases not matched to a gene. The CDR3 runs to 12 residues. The CDR3 DNA sequence: TGCGCCAGCGAGAGAGGGGGCAGGGAGCAGTTCTTC. As protein: CASERGGREQFF. The full variable domain, rest sourced from reference TRBV5-1 and TRBJ2-1, is KAGVTQTPRYLIKTRGQQVTLSCSPISGHRSVSWYQQTPGQGLQFLFEYFSETQRNKGNFPGRFSGRQFSNSRSEMNVSTLELGDSALYLCASERGGREQFFGPGTRLTVL.

The chain couples TRBV6-5 to TRBJ1-1, with D tentatively TRBD1 (5 bases). Germline CDR1 reads MNHEY; CDR2 reads SVGAGI. There are 14 residues in the CDR3. V shed 5 bases and J shed 3 bases, with 13 bases lying between them. CDR3 DNA sequence: TGTGCCAGCAGTCCCCTCCCCAGGGACACTGAAGCTTTCTTT. This encodes CASSPLPRDTEAFF.

V is TRBV20-1 and J is TRBJ1-4; D possibly corresponds to TRBD1 (6 bases). Trimming cost V 1 base and J 10 bases, with 7 bases left between them. This CDR3 is built from 11 residues. Germline CDR1 is DFQATT and CDR2 is SNEGSKA (reference sequence). The CDR3 nucleotides are TGCAGTGCTAGAGCACAGGGAAAACTGTTTTTT. As protein: CSARAQGKLFF.

The chain's CDR3 is CASTAGYEQYF. CDR3 bases: TGTGCCAGCACTGCAGGTTACGAGCAGTACTTC. The rearrangement joins TRBV6-1 to TRBJ2-7; no clear D gene. The CDR3 is made up of 11 amino acids. Trimming cost V 7 bases and J 4 bases, with 8 bases left between them. Germline values: CDR1 MNHNS, CDR2 SASEGT.

The chain has TRBV4-1 and TRBJ1-6; D ambiguous. The CDR3 totals 18 residues. V dropped 0 bases and J dropped 4 bases, with 16 bases sitting between them. CDR1 is MGHRA, CDR2 YSYEKL, per germline. This CDR3 reads CASSQDLGQLFYNSPLHF. Written as DNA, the CDR3 is TGCGCCAGCAGCCAAGATCTAGGGCAGCTTTTTTATAATTCACCCCTCCACTTT.

The table lists this clone with a few counts. The gene calls are TRBV2 and TRBJ1-2; D remains unclear. The CDR3 totals 12 residues. V lost 5 bases and J lost 5, with 9 bases in between. The V gene's germline CDR1 is SNHLY and CDR2 FYNNEI. DNA of the CDR3: TGTGCCAGCAGTTGGTCGGATTATGGCTACACCTTC. The encoded protein is CASSWSDYGYTF.

This chain connects TRBV4-1 to TRBJ2-5; D ambiguous. This CDR3 spans 13 amino acids. Between the trimmed V and J ends, which lost 0 bases and 2 bases, there was a span of 4 bases. Germline-derived CDR1 and CDR2 are MGHRA and YSYEKL. The CDR3 region is CASSQEPQETQYF. CDR3 bases: TGCGCCAGCAGCCAAGAACCACAAGAGACCCAGTACTTC.

The chain carries TRBV18 and TRBJ1-4; no clear D. The CDR3 runs 13 residues. The germline V gene has CDR1 KGHSH and CDR2 LQKENI. Trimming cost V 3 bases and J 6 bases, with 8 bases left between them. The CDR3 sequence: CASSPLIDEKLFF. The DNA for the CDR3 is TGTGCCAGCTCACCTCTAATAGATGAAAAACTGTTTTTT.

This chain's CDR3 is CASRARGSGYYGYTF. As DNA, the CDR3 is TGTGCCAGCCGTGCCAGGGGCTCCGGATACTATGGCTACACCTTC. This chain links TRBV6-6 with TRBJ1-2, with a possible D match to TRBD1 (6 bases). The CDR3 is 15 residues long. Germline CDR1 MNHNY, CDR2 SVGAGI (reference sequence). V lost 8 bases and J lost 3, with 19 bases in between.

J is TRBJ2-3 and V is TRBV9, with a weak D call TRBD2 (5 bases). V was pared by 3 bases and J by 6 bases, with 8 bases between. Germline-derived CDR1 and CDR2 are SGDLS and YYNGEE. The CDR3 has 12 amino acids. CDR3 nucleotide sequence: TGTGCCAGCAGCGCCTCGGGGGATACGCAGTATTTT. It is translated as CASSASGDTQYF. Drawing the rest from reference TRBV9 and TRBJ2-3, the complete variable domain is DSGVTQTPKHLITATGQRVTLRCSPRSGDLSVYWYQQSLDQGLQFLIQYYNGEERAKGNILERFSAQQFPDLHSELNLSSLELGDSALYFCASSASGDTQYFGPGTRLTVL.

The chain carries TRBV4-1 and TRBJ2-5; 8 bases match TRBD2. CDR3 length equals 16 residues. V shed 3 bases and J 5 bases; nucleotides not matched to a gene: 11. Germline V gives CDR1 MGHRA, CDR2 YSYEKL. The CDR3 bases are TGCGCCAGCAGCCAGAGTCCCGGGGGGGTAGAGGAGACCCAGTACTTC. Protein product: CASSQSPGGVEETQYF.

This clone has only one observation. J is TRBJ1-1 and V is TRBV6-5; 7 bases are shared with TRBD1. CDR1 MNHEY and CDR2 SVGAGI come from the germline V gene. The CDR3 spans 15 residues. The V and J ends lost 0 bases and 4 bases, in that order; junction bases with no gene match: 5. CDR3 protein: CASSYSTGLGTEAFF. Written as DNA, the CDR3 is TGTGCCAGCAGTTACTCGACAGGGTTGGGCACTGAAGCTTTCTTT.

The gene calls are TRBV5-1 and TRBJ2-3, with 8 bases lining up with TRBD1. Germline V lookup: CDR1 SGHRS, CDR2 YFSETQ. The CDR3 is made up of 17 amino acids. Trimming removed 2 bases from V and 1 base from J; junction bases left unmatched: 9. The CDR3 DNA is TGCGCCAGCAGCTTCGGACCTGGACAGGGAGGCACAGATACGCAGTATTTT. Its translation: CASSFGPGQGGTDTQYF. Based on the CDR3 plus reference TRBV5-1 and TRBJ2-3, the full variable domain is KAGVTQTPRYLIKTRGQQVTLSCSPISGHRSVSWYQQTPGQGLQFLFEYFSETQRNKGNFPGRFSGRQFSNSRSEMNVSTLELGDSALYLCASSFGPGQGGTDTQYFGPGTRLTVL.

This clone was seen more than once but under ten times. The rearrangement links TRBV18 to TRBJ1-3, with D perhaps TRBD1 (5 bases). The ends were cut back, 4 bases at V and 2 bases at J, with 9 bases in the middle. Germline V lookup: CDR1 KGHSH, CDR2 LQKENI. This CDR3 region has 14 residues. The CDR3 nucleotides are TGTGCCAGCTCACTTTGGGGCGCTGGAAACACCATATATTTT. Encoded protein: CASSLWGAGNTIYF.

The V call is TRBV7-2, the J call TRBJ1-6; TRBD1 is a possible D gene (6 bases). The ends were cut back, 1 base at V and 1 base at J, with 17 bases in the middle. The CDR3 is 19 amino acids. Germline CDR1 reads SGHTA; CDR2 reads FQGNSA. CDR3 sequence: CASSLVLQGWSSYNSPLHF. CDR3 sequence (DNA): TGTGCCAGCAGCTTAGTGTTACAGGGTTGGAGTTCCTATAATTCACCCCTCCACTTT. The full variable domain, in which reference TRBV7-2 and TRBJ1-6 provide the parts outside the CDR3, is GAGVSQSPSNKVTEKGKDVELRCDPISGHTALYWYRQSLGQGLEFLIYFQGNSAPDKSGLPSDRFSAERTGGSVSTLTIQRTQQEDSAVYLCASSLVLQGWSSYNSPLHFGNGTRLTVT.

This chain uses TRBV2 with TRBJ2-7, with D possibly being TRBD2 (5 bases). Germline V CDR1 and CDR2: SNHLY, FYNNEI. CDR3 size: 15 residues. The V and J ends lost 4 bases and 0 bases respectively, with 13 bases between them. CDR3 protein: CASSAWIGSSYEQYF. Here the CDR3 DNA reads TGTGCCAGCAGTGCTTGGATAGGGAGCTCCTACGAGCAGTACTTC.

The rearrangement joins TRBV10-3 to TRBJ1-3, with D perhaps matching TRBD1 (5 bases). V was cut by 2 bases and J by 0 bases, with 14 bases left in between. Germline values: CDR1 ENHRY, CDR2 SYGVKD. This CDR3 has 17 residues. The CDR3 reads CAISERRGNTSGNTIYF. CDR3 DNA: TGTGCCATCAGTGAGCGCCGGGGCAACACCTCTGGAAACACCATATATTTT.

CDR3 in amino acids: CASSQPLETGWGKLFF. The CDR3 DNA is TGCGCCAGCAGCCAACCACTGGAGACAGGCTGGGGAAAACTGTTTTTT. The V and J genes are TRBV4-1 and TRBJ1-4; D may be TRBD1 (6 bases). Trimming cost V 2 bases and J 10 bases, with 20 bases left between them. Germline V gene lookup returns CDR1 MGHRA and CDR2 YSYEKL. This CDR3 spans 16 amino acids.

This clone was picked up one time. V is TRBV7-9 and J is TRBJ1-1; D might be TRBD1 (6 bases). The V gene lost 3 bases and the J gene lost 5 bases, with 16 bases spanning the gap. CDR1 and CDR2 (germline): SEHNR, FQNEAQ (reference sequence). The CDR3 contains 15 residues. CDR3 region: CASSLGPGARTEAFF. The CDR3 DNA reads as TGTGCCAGCAGCTTGGGGCCGGGGGCGCGTACTGAAGCTTTCTTT.

This rearrangement joins TRBV11-2 to TRBJ1-6; 7 bases align to TRBD1. The CDR3 contains 15 residues. The junction had 7 bases not matched to a gene; V was cut back by 5 bases and J by 6 bases. The germline CDR1 and CDR2 sequences are SGHAT and FQNNGV. Here the CDR3 reads CASSPRQGRNSPLHF. Written as DNA, the CDR3 is TGTGCCAGCAGCCCGAGACAGGGACGTAATTCACCCCTCCACTTT. Looking up the rest from reference TRBV11-2 and TRBJ1-6 gives the full variable domain: EAGVAQSPRYKIIEKRQSVAFWCNPISGHATLYWYQQILGQGPKLLIQFQNNGVVDDSQLPKDRFSAERLKGVDSTLKIQPAKLEDSAVYLCASSPRQGRNSPLHFGNGTRLTVT.

This rearrangement joins TRBV5-1 to TRBJ1-2; 8 nucleotides agree with TRBD1. CDR1 is SGHRS and CDR2 is YFSETQ in the germline V gene. V lost 0 bases and J lost 4; bases outside the gene matches: 8. The length of the CDR3 is 16 residues. The CDR3 DNA reads as TGCGCCAGCAGCTTGGATGCAGGGGGCGAAGCCTATGGCTACACCTTC. Amino acid sequence: CASSLDAGGEAYGYTF.

V is TRBV2 and J is TRBJ2-5, with a tentative D call TRBD1 (6 bases). V lost 8 bases, J lost 4 bases, and 14 bases lay in between. This CDR3 is built from 13 residues. CDR1 is SNHLY and CDR2 is FYNNEI in the germline V gene. The CDR3 bases are TGTGCCAGCCGACAGGAGGTTGTAGAGACCCAGTACTTC. It is translated as CASRQEVVETQYF.

J is TRBJ2-3 and V is TRBV9, with 10 bases aligning to TRBD2. This CDR3 has 16 residues. The V gene end was trimmed by 1 base and the J gene end by 4 bases; junction bases not matched to a gene: 6. Germline CDR1 and CDR2: SGDLS and YYNGEE. CDR3 DNA sequence: TGTGCCAGCAGCGTAAGGTCTAGCGGGGGTTCAGATACGCAGTATTTT. This translates into CASSVRSSGGSDTQYF.